One and the same sample provided the 24 T cell receptor beta chains below, sequenced in a study of T cell responses to AZD1222 COVID-19 vaccine. The table came from immunoSEQ multiplex PCR; TCRdb's copy has only in-frame clones and leaves some out. Altogether about 160,000 clones are present, around 93% being singletons, with the ten largest covering 3% to 4%. The sequences come from peripheral blood, collected 28 days after the second AZD1222 dose. These receptors came from an adult who received the AZD1222 COVID-19 vaccine.

The V and J genes are TRBV5-1 and TRBJ1-5, with a possible D match to TRBD1 (5 bases). Trimming removed 0 bases from V and 9 bases from J, with 16 bases in between. Germline assignment: CDR1 SGHRS and CDR2 YFSETQ. This CDR3 has 15 residues. CDR3 protein: CASSLVWGRRTPQHF. CDR3 DNA: TGCGCCAGCAGCTTGGTTTGGGGCAGGCGGACGCCCCAGCATTTT.

V gene TRBV24-1 combines with J gene TRBJ2-1; D is perhaps TRBD1 or TRBD2 (6 bases each). The CDR3 is 14 residues long. V lost 7 bases, J lost 6 bases, and 15 bases lay in between. Germline V gene data show CDR1 as KGHDR and CDR2 as SFDVKD. CDR3 bases: TGTGCCACCAGGGGTCCGGGGGCGGGCAATGAGCAGTTCTTC. This translates into CATRGPGAGNEQFF.

The table lists this clone with a count of one. This sequence joins TRBV2 and TRBJ1-2; 7 positions agree with TRBD1. CDR3 length: 14 residues. V dropped 5 bases and J dropped 8; count of bases not matched to a gene: 11. CDR1 and CDR2 from the germline V gene are SNHLY and FYNNEI. CDR3 amino acids: CASSLKGAPEGYTF. The CDR3, as DNA: TGTGCCAGCAGTCTAAAGGGGGCCCCGGAGGGCTACACCTTC.

The chain has TRBV6-2 or TRBV6-3 and TRBJ2-1; TRBD2 matches at 8 bases. With 3 bases clipped from V and 6 bases from J, the junction kept 4 bases outside the gene matches. CDR1 and CDR2 (germline): MNHEY, SVGEGT. The CDR3 has 14 residues. The CDR3: CASSYGTRGNEQFF. The CDR3, as DNA: TGTGCCAGCAGTTATGGGACTAGGGGCAATGAGCAGTTCTTC.

The rearrangement links TRBV19 to TRBJ2-2; 12 bases fit TRBD2. J lost 2 bases, V lost 5 bases, and 3 bases had no gene match. Germline CDR1 and CDR2: LNHDA and SQIVND (reference sequence). The CDR3 covers 16 residues. CDR3 loop: CASSSGLAGNTGELFF. The CDR3 DNA reads TGTGCCAGTAGTTCCGGACTAGCGGGAAACACCGGGGAGCTGTTTTTT.

The chain recombines TRBV13 with TRBJ2-5; 7 nucleotides line up with TRBD2. The V gene end was trimmed by 3 bases and the J gene end by 2 bases; junction bases not matched to a gene: 3. Germline V CDR1 and CDR2: PRHDT, FYEKMQ (reference sequence). The CDR3 has 14 amino acids. CDR3 DNA sequence: TGTGCCAGCAGCTTGGACGGGGGGCAAGAGACCCAGTACTTC. Translation: CASSLDGGQETQYF.

The gene calls are TRBV5-1 and TRBJ2-7; 10 bases map to TRBD2. J was trimmed by 2 bases and V by 4 bases; bases with no gene match: 9. Germline V gene data show CDR1 as SGHRS and CDR2 as YFSETQ. This CDR3 spans 16 amino acids. CDR3 loop: CASSLLAGGGAYEQYF. DNA of the CDR3: TGCGCCAGCAGCCTCTTAGCGGGAGGTGGGGCCTACGAGCAGTACTTC.

This chain joins TRBV9 and TRBJ1-4, with D possibly TRBD1 on 5 matching bases. Germline-derived CDR1 and CDR2 are SGDLS and YYNGEE. The CDR3 consists of 15 residues. V lost 0 bases and J 7 bases, leaving 13 bases between the germline ends. In nucleotides, the CDR3 is TGTGCCAGCAGCGTAGGGTTGGCGGGGGGTGAAAAACTGTTTTTT. It encodes CASSVGLAGGEKLFF. Filled out from reference TRBV9 and TRBJ1-4, the complete variable domain reads DSGVTQTPKHLITATGQRVTLRCSPRSGDLSVYWYQQSLDQGLQFLIQYYNGEERAKGNILERFSAQQFPDLHSELNLSSLELGDSALYFCASSVGLAGGEKLFFGSGTQLSVL.

The genes are TRBV19 and TRBJ2-3; unclear D gene. The CDR3 is 14 amino acids. Germline values: CDR1 LNHDA, CDR2 SQIVND (reference sequence). Deletions cut 2 bases from V and 2 bases from J, with 8 bases between. The CDR3 coding sequence is TGTGCCAGTAGTATATACGGGCCCACAGATACGCAGTATTTT. It translates to CASSIYGPTDTQYF.

The chain uses TRBV5-6 and TRBJ1-2, with D possibly being TRBD1 (6 bases). With 1 base removed from V and 7 bases from J, the gap between germline ends came to 14 bases. There are 14 residues in the CDR3. Germline V gene sequence: CDR1 SGHDT, CDR2 YYEEEE. CDR3 sequence: CASSLITGRRGYTF. CDR3 DNA sequence: TGTGCCAGCAGCTTGATAACAGGGAGGCGTGGCTACACCTTC. Using reference TRBV5-6 and TRBJ1-2 for the parts outside the CDR3, the full variable domain is DAGVTQSPTHLIKTRGQQVTLRCSPKSGHDTVSWYQQALGQGPQFIFQYYEEEERQRGNFPDRFSGHQFPNYSSELNVNALLLGDSALYLCASSLITGRRGYTFGSGTRLTVV.

This chain links TRBV5-1 with TRBJ1-2, with TRBD1 matching over 9 bases. Germline-derived CDR1 and CDR2 are SGHRS and YFSETQ. This CDR3 is built from 15 residues. J lost 3 bases, V lost 0 bases, and 3 bases had no gene match. CDR3 amino acids: CASSLGTGDHYGYTF. The CDR3 DNA sequence: TGCGCCAGCAGCTTGGGGACAGGGGATCACTATGGCTACACCTTC.

This chain connects TRBV28 to TRBJ2-7, with 7 nucleotides matching TRBD2. The V segment lost 4 bases and the J segment 0 bases; nucleotides outside the gene matches: 6. CDR1 is MDHEN, CDR2 SYDVKM, per germline. CDR3 size: 15 residues. The CDR3 is CASSSGLGSSYEQYF. The CDR3, as DNA: TGTGCCAGCAGTTCCGGACTAGGAAGCTCCTACGAGCAGTACTTC.

This chain links TRBV7-8 with TRBJ1-5; 11 bases match TRBD1. The CDR3 is 17 amino acids. The germline CDR1 and CDR2 sequences are SGHVS and FQNEAQ. The junction had 3 bases not matched to a gene; V was cut back by 1 base and J by 1 base. The CDR3 region is CASSLGTGGASNQPQHF. The CDR3 DNA reads as TGTGCCAGCAGCTTAGGGACAGGGGGCGCGAGCAATCAGCCCCAGCATTTT.

The chain links TRBV18 to TRBJ1-4; no clear D gene. Germline lookup yields CDR1 KGHSH and CDR2 LQKENI. The CDR3 totals 16 residues. V was shortened by 3 bases and J by 7 bases, with 18 bases between the two germline ends. CDR3 sequence (DNA): TGTGCCAGCTCACCCCAATCTCGCGTTCTCGGTGAAAAACTGTTTTTT. Protein product: CASSPQSRVLGEKLFF.

This clone was counted a few times. The chain recombines TRBV4-2 with TRBJ1-1; D remains ambiguous. V gave up 0 bases and J gave up 7 bases, with 12 bases separating them. The CDR3 totals 14 residues. Germline V gene lookup returns CDR1 LGHNA and CDR2 YNFKEQ. The CDR3 DNA reads as TGTGCCAGCAGCCAAGACACATCAGGCCGTGAAGCTTTCTTT. Protein product: CASSQDTSGREAFF.

The chain uses TRBV7-2 and TRBJ2-7, with unresolved D. V shed 3 bases and J shed 6 bases, with 9 bases lying between them. CDR1 and CDR2 from the germline V gene are SGHTA and FQGNSA. The CDR3 is made up of 12 amino acids. The chain's CDR3 is CASSFSPREQYF. CDR3 in DNA: TGTGCCAGCAGCTTTTCTCCCCGCGAGCAGTACTTC.

J is TRBJ2-7 and V is TRBV6-5; D remains unclear. Germline V lookup: CDR1 MNHEY, CDR2 SVGAGI. This CDR3 is 13 amino acids long. The V end was cut by 6 bases, the J end by 6 bases, with 15 bases between. In DNA form, the CDR3 reads TGTGCCAGCAGCCTACGACGTCCCGGCGAGCAGTACTTC. It codes for CASSLRRPGEQYF.

J is TRBJ1-3 and V is TRBV7-2; 7 nucleotides line up with TRBD1. The CDR3 contains 16 residues. J was trimmed by 0 bases and V by 6 bases; bases with no gene match: 8. Germline loops: CDR1 SGHTA, CDR2 FQGNSA. CDR3 region: CASSFGTAYSGNTIYF. The CDR3 nucleotides read TGTGCCAGCAGTTTTGGGACAGCTTACTCTGGAAACACCATATATTTT.

The gene calls are TRBV6-2 or TRBV6-3 and TRBJ2-7, with D perhaps matching TRBD2 (6 bases). The CDR3 consists of 15 residues. Germline CDR1 MNHEY, CDR2 SVGEGT. Trimming removed 2 bases from V and 4 bases from J, with 15 bases in between. This CDR3 is CASSYVGRGRYEQYF. Here the CDR3 DNA reads TGTGCCAGCAGTTACGTGGGGCGGGGTCGATACGAGCAGTACTTC.

The chain joins TRBV3-1 (or the pseudogene TRBV3-2) to TRBJ2-2; D perhaps matches TRBD1 (5 bases). CDR1 is LGHDT, CDR2 YNNKEL, per germline (reference sequence). The length of the CDR3 is 16 residues. With 3 bases removed from V and 2 bases from J, the gap between germline ends came to 13 bases. DNA of the CDR3: TGTGCCAGCAGCCAGAGAGCAGGGCTCAACACCGGGGAGCTGTTTTTT. It specifies CASSQRAGLNTGELFF.

The chain is built from TRBV3-1 (or the pseudogene TRBV3-2) and TRBJ2-1; 7 nucleotides match TRBD2. The CDR3 is 17 residues long. Germline V CDR1 and CDR2: LGHDT, YNNKEL (reference sequence). V dropped 0 bases and J dropped 9; count of bases not matched to a gene: 14. The CDR3 DNA sequence: TGTGCCAGCAGCCAAGAGCACGGGGGAGGGAAGGCGGGTGAGCAGTTCTTC. Protein: CASSQEHGGGKAGEQFF.

The chain links TRBV27 to TRBJ1-6; 7 bases are shared with TRBD1. The CDR3 runs to 16 residues. V was clipped by 6 bases and J by 7 bases; unmatched bases: 12. Germline V gene sequence: CDR1 MNHEY, CDR2 SMNVEV (reference sequence). The CDR3 DNA follows: TGTGCCAGCAGCACCTCGCGGGACAGCCCGAATTCACCCCTCCACTTT. It specifies CASSTSRDSPNSPLHF.

This clone was observed a few times. This sequence joins TRBV5-4 and TRBJ1-2, with D unclear. This CDR3 has 12 amino acids. Germline assignment: CDR1 SGHNT and CDR2 YYREEE (reference sequence). Trimming left V 2 bases short and J 8 bases short, with 10 bases between. The CDR3 bases are TGTGCCAGCAGCTTACTCATCACCGGCTACACCTTC. Amino acid sequence: CASSLLITGYTF. Based on the CDR3 plus reference TRBV5-4 and TRBJ1-2, the full variable domain is ETGVTQSPTHLIKTRGQQVTLRCSSQSGHNTVSWYQQALGQGPQFIFQYYREEENGRGNFPPRFSGLQFPNYSSELNVNALELDDSALYLCASSLLITGYTFGSGTRLTVV.

The J gene is TRBJ2-3, the V gene TRBV29-1; tentative D call: TRBD2 (6 bases). The V end was cut by 6 bases, the J end by 4 bases, with 17 bases between. The CDR3 contains 14 residues. Germline V lookup: CDR1 SQVTM, CDR2 ANQGSEA. The CDR3, as DNA: TGCAGCGTGGGCGGAGGGGTACTCGCAGATACGCAGTATTTT. This codes for CSVGGGVLADTQYF.